Listed below are T cell receptor beta chains from one sample, sequenced in a study of cytomegalovirus exposure and HLA in healthy donors. Repertoires were generated with immunoSEQ multiplex PCR, while TCRdb's copy carries only in-frame clones and drops some. This table has some 340,000 clones, 75% to 90% appearing once. Sequenced sample: PBMCs. All receptors come from a young woman in good health and CMV-seropositive. The CDR3 runs from the conserved cysteine through the conserved F or W. Each record gives: D gene, V gene, J gene, clone size, CDR3 protein, CDR3 DNA. D genes are given only for firm matches. Rows give clone size only sometimes, using once, few, many, or a class for an expanded clone.

d_gene: TRBD1; v_gene: TRBV2; j_gene: TRBJ1-2; abundance: NA; CDR3aa: CASRGTGEHYGYTF; CDR3nt: TGTGCCAGCAGGGGGACAGGGGAGCACTATGGCTACACCTTC
d_gene: NA; v_gene: TRBV9; j_gene: TRBJ2-1; abundance: NA; CDR3aa: CASSARDSSYNEQFF; CDR3nt: TGTGCCAGCAGCGCCCGGGACTCTTCCTACAATGAGCAGTTCTTC
d_gene: NA; v_gene: TRBV6-4; j_gene: TRBJ1-2; abundance: NA; CDR3aa: CASRAEAGYTF; CDR3nt: TGTGCCAGCAGAGCAGAGGCCGGCTACACCTTC
d_gene: NA; v_gene: TRBV30; j_gene: TRBJ2-7; abundance: NA; CDR3aa: CAWNTGHTYEQYF; CDR3nt: TGTGCCTGGAACACGGGACACACCTACGAGCAGTACTTC
d_gene: NA; v_gene: TRBV9; j_gene: TRBJ1-2; abundance: once; CDR3aa: CASSVEGYGYTF; CDR3nt: TGTGCCAGCAGCGTAGAAGGGTATGGCTACACCTTC
d_gene: TRBD1; v_gene: TRBV13; j_gene: TRBJ1-1; abundance: NA; CDR3aa: CASSLLLDGTGKVNTEAFF; CDR3nt: TGTGCCAGCAGCTTACTTCTTGACGGGACAGGGAAAGTGAACACTGAAGCTTTCTTT
d_gene: NA; v_gene: TRBV13; j_gene: TRBJ1-3; abundance: once; CDR3aa: CASSYPGNAIYF; CDR3nt: TGTGCCAGCAGCTACCCGGGGAACGCCATATATTTT
d_gene: TRBD2; v_gene: TRBV7-2; j_gene: TRBJ2-2; abundance: once; CDR3aa: CASSLGLAGNAGELFF; CDR3nt: TGTGCCAGCAGCTTGGGACTAGCGGGAAACGCCGGGGAGCTGTTTTTT
d_gene: NA; v_gene: TRBV7-9; j_gene: TRBJ2-1; abundance: NA; CDR3aa: CASSLGSDEQFF; CDR3nt: TGTGCCAGCAGCTTAGGGAGCGATGAGCAGTTCTTC
d_gene: NA; v_gene: TRBV2; j_gene: TRBJ1-1; abundance: once; CDR3aa: CASSEAFIGVNTEAFF; CDR3nt: TGTGCCAGCAGTGAAGCCTTCATTGGGGTGAACACTGAAGCTTTCTTT
d_gene: TRBD1; v_gene: TRBV15; j_gene: TRBJ1-2; abundance: NA; CDR3aa: CATSSVDRGLNYGYTF; CDR3nt: TGTGCCACCAGCAGTGTGGACAGGGGCTTAAACTATGGCTACACCTTC
d_gene: TRBD2; v_gene: TRBV12-5; j_gene: TRBJ2-1; abundance: NA; CDR3aa: CASGPSFGAGGLYNEQFF; CDR3nt: TGTGCTAGTGGTCCCTCGTTCGGAGCGGGAGGCCTCTACAATGAGCAGTTCTTC
d_gene: NA; v_gene: TRBV9; j_gene: TRBJ1-4; abundance: NA; CDR3aa: CASNSGFATNEKLFF; CDR3nt: TGTGCCAGCAACAGCGGGTTTGCAACTAATGAAAAACTGTTTTTT
d_gene: TRBD1; v_gene: TRBV5-6; j_gene: TRBJ1-3; abundance: NA; CDR3aa: CASSSLADRAGNTIYF; CDR3nt: TGTGCCAGCAGCTCCCTGGCCGACAGGGCTGGAAACACCATATATTTT
d_gene: NA; v_gene: TRBV27; j_gene: TRBJ2-1; abundance: NA; CDR3aa: CASSSRGSYNEQFF; CDR3nt: TGTGCCAGCAGTTCAAGGGGTTCCTACAATGAGCAGTTCTTC
d_gene: TRBD1; v_gene: TRBV29-1; j_gene: TRBJ1-2; abundance: NA; CDR3aa: CSVTAQGGGYTF; CDR3nt: TGCAGCGTAACGGCGCAGGGGGGTGGCTACACCTTC
d_gene: NA; v_gene: TRBV5-1; j_gene: TRBJ2-2; abundance: NA; CDR3aa: CASSLEPGPWTGELFF; CDR3nt: TGCGCCAGCAGCCTAGAACCAGGCCCATGGACCGGGGAGCTGTTTTTT
d_gene: NA; v_gene: TRBV29-1; j_gene: TRBJ2-1; abundance: NA; CDR3aa: CSVSWGTQYEQFF; CDR3nt: TGCAGCGTTTCATGGGGTACACAATATGAGCAGTTCTTC